This entry features one TCR beta chain sequence. Its antigen remains unknown. This table comes from immunoSEQ multiplex PCR, and its TCRdb copy is limited to in-frame clones, with some not included. The table shows over 65,000 clones, with 85% to 90% occurring only once. This record comes from a study of T cell responses to AZD1222 COVID-19 vaccine. Germline values: CDR1 SNHLY, CDR2 FYNNEI. Trimming cost V 3 bases and J 3 bases, with 11 bases left between them. CDR3 size: 14 residues. Broader study findings: The sample set comprised mostly white British donors with more females, and clonal diversity was possibly underestimated.

This clonotype was sampled from an adult in good health. The material sequenced was peripheral blood, taken on day 0 of AZD1222 vaccination. The chain recombines TRBV2 with TRBJ1-1; tentatively, D is TRBD1 (5 bases). CDR3 sequence (DNA): TGTGCCAGCAGTGAGATGTCAGGGTACACTGAAGCTTTCTTT. Translating gives CASSEMSGYTEAFF.